This entry lists 28 T cell receptor beta chains sequenced from one sample in a study of cytomegalovirus exposure and HLA in healthy donors. The assay was immunoSEQ multiplex PCR, and TCRdb's table has in-frame clones only and misses some. The sample carries over 150,000 clones, 80% to 90% recorded once. The sequenced sample was PBMCs. These receptors all stem from a woman in her 30s in good health and CMV-seronegative.

This clone was counted many times. This chain links TRBV7-2 with TRBJ1-2, with D maybe TRBD1 (5 bases). Germline V gene sequence: CDR1 SGHTA, CDR2 FQGNSA. The CDR3 is 14 residues long. Trimming removed 5 bases at V and 2 bases at J, with 12 bases between. CDR3 sequence: CASSNMGPNYGYTF. CDR3 in DNA: TGTGCCAGCAGCAACATGGGACCCAACTATGGCTACACCTTC.

The genes are TRBV4-3 and TRBJ2-1; D is uncertain. This CDR3 comprises 15 residues. The ends were cut back, 3 bases at V and 2 bases at J, with 11 bases in the middle. Germline loops: CDR1 LGHNA, CDR2 YSLEER. The CDR3 loop reads CASSQLQGAYNEQFF. Here the CDR3 DNA reads TGCGCCAGCAGCCAGCTCCAAGGCGCCTACAATGAGCAGTTCTTC.

This chain links TRBV19 with TRBJ1-1; 8 positions agree with TRBD1. CDR1 is LNHDA, CDR2 SQIVND, per germline (reference sequence). V lost 5 bases to trimming and J lost 7 bases; unmatched junction nucleotides: 12. The CDR3 is 15 residues long. CDR3 bases: TGTGCCAGTAGTCCGGGGACAGGTTTATCCTATGAAGCTTTCTTT. Translating it yields CASSPGTGLSYEAFF.

The CDR3: CASSGLAGDSYEQYF. The CDR3 DNA sequence: TGTGCCAGCAGCGGACTAGCGGGAGACTCCTACGAGCAGTACTTC. The rearrangement links TRBV4-2 to TRBJ2-7; TRBD2 aligns across 13 bases. CDR3 length equals 15 residues. Per germline, CDR1 LGHNA and CDR2 YNFKEQ. V was pared by 5 bases and J by 0 bases, with 1 base of the junction left unmatched.

J is TRBJ2-7 and V is TRBV4-3, with D unresolved. The V end was cut by 0 bases, the J end by 4 bases, with 7 bases between. The CDR3 length is 13 residues. Germline-derived CDR1 and CDR2 are LGHNA and YSLEER. The chain's CDR3 is CASSQEKRYEQYF. Written as DNA, the CDR3 is TGCGCCAGCAGCCAAGAGAAACGTTACGAGCAGTACTTC.

V gene TRBV7-2 combines with J gene TRBJ1-5, with D perhaps TRBD1 (5 bases). Germline values: CDR1 SGHTA, CDR2 FQGNSA. V was shortened by 5 bases and J by 3 bases, with 14 bases between the two germline ends. CDR3 size: 15 residues. The CDR3, as DNA: TGTGCCAGCAGCCCGCCGGGGGGTTCCAATCAGCCCCAGCATTTT. This translates into CASSPPGGSNQPQHF.

This clone was seen a handful of times. This chain joins TRBV28 and TRBJ1-2; D not resolved. V lost 7 bases and J 2 bases, leaving 8 bases between the germline ends. The CDR3 is made up of 12 amino acids. The germline V gene has CDR1 MDHEN and CDR2 SYDVKM. The CDR3 region has the DNA TGTGCCAGCACCAACGGGAACTATGGCTACACCTTC. Protein product: CASTNGNYGYTF.

This chain connects TRBV7-9 to TRBJ1-2; D remains unclear. The CDR3 totals 13 residues. Looked up from germline, CDR1 is SEHNR and CDR2 is FQNEAQ (reference sequence). V lost 5 bases to trimming and J lost 5 bases, with 12 bases between them. The CDR3 loop reads CASSPDGPYGYTF. Written as DNA, the CDR3 is TGTGCCAGCAGCCCGGACGGACCTTATGGCTACACCTTC.

The rearrangement joins TRBV5-1 to TRBJ2-6; D is undetermined. Germline V gene data show CDR1 as SGHRS and CDR2 as YFSETQ. This CDR3 contains 17 residues. V was pared by 4 bases and J by 0 bases, with 14 bases between. The CDR3 here is CASSPFEVVSGANVLTF. The CDR3 coding sequence is TGCGCCAGCAGCCCGTTCGAAGTGGTCTCTGGGGCCAACGTCCTGACTTTC.

The chain employs TRBV5-6 and TRBJ2-7, with D tentatively TRBD1 or TRBD2 (5 bases each). V was pared by 3 bases and J by 3 bases, with 10 bases between. The CDR3 is made up of 13 amino acids. The germline V gene encodes CDR1 SGHDT and CDR2 YYEEEE. CDR3 region: CASSSGDVYEQYF. DNA of the CDR3: TGTGCCAGCAGCTCCGGGGACGTCTACGAGCAGTACTTC.

This chain uses TRBV5-1 with TRBJ2-7; 7 bases are a match to TRBD1. The V gene's germline CDR1 is SGHRS and CDR2 YFSETQ. With V trimmed by 4 bases and J by 1 base, 5 bases remained unmatched. CDR3 length: 14 residues. CDR3 DNA sequence: TGCGCCAGCAGCCCGACAGGGAGTTCCTACGAGCAGTACTTC. This sequence encodes CASSPTGSSYEQYF.

This chain connects TRBV4-1 to TRBJ2-3; D may be TRBD2 (5 bases). CDR1 MGHRA and CDR2 YSYEKL come from the germline V gene. The CDR3 runs to 16 residues. Trimming removed 5 bases at V and 4 bases at J, with 19 bases between. CDR3 DNA: TGCGCCAGCAGCGGTCATCTAGGAGGTGAACCAGATACGCAGTATTTT. Amino acids: CASSGHLGGEPDTQYF.

Notes on this clone: One junction end disagrees with the germline gene, perhaps due to a read error. J is TRBJ1-2 and V is TRBV6-1; unclear D gene. The V gene's germline CDR1 is MNHNS and CDR2 SASEGT. This CDR3 has 15 residues. CDR3 amino acids: CASNEGPALPYGYTF. The CDR3 region has the DNA TGTGCCAGCAATGAAGGTCCTGCTCTGCCTTATGGCTACACCTTC.

The chain employs TRBV5-6 and TRBJ1-2; 10 bases match TRBD1. CDR1 is SGHDT, CDR2 YYEEEE, per germline. The CDR3 totals 15 residues. J lost 3 bases, V lost 4 bases, and 6 bases had no gene match. CDR3 DNA sequence: TGTGCCAGCAGCCCGGGGACAGGGGTCGACTATGGCTACACCTTC. This codes for CASSPGTGVDYGYTF.

The chain links TRBV9 to TRBJ1-3; D is possibly TRBD1 (5 bases). The length of the CDR3 is 17 residues. Trimming shortened V by 0 bases and J by 0 bases, and 13 bases separated the two germline ends. Germline CDR1 is SGDLS and CDR2 is YYNGEE. CDR3: CASSVGTSSYSGNTIYF. CDR3 nucleotide sequence: TGTGCCAGCAGCGTAGGGACATCATCATACTCTGGAAACACCATATATTTT.

This chain connects TRBV4-3 to TRBJ2-1, with 7 bases identical to TRBD2. With V trimmed by 4 bases and J by 9 bases, 15 bases remained unmatched. CDR1 and CDR2 from the germline V gene are LGHNA and YSLEER. The CDR3 sequence is 16 residues long. CDR3 nucleotide sequence: TGCGCCAGCAGCCCAAGTCGATGGGACTACGTTGTTGAGCAGTTCTTC. It is translated as CASSPSRWDYVVEQFF.

The rearrangement uses TRBV30 and TRBJ2-7; no firm D call. The V gene's germline CDR1 is GTSNPN and CDR2 SVGIG (reference sequence). V lost 0 bases and J 0 bases, leaving 12 bases between the germline ends. This CDR3 spans 15 amino acids. In DNA, the CDR3 is TGTGCCTGGAGTGTCTCTATGGGGTACTCCTACGAGCAGTACTTC. Residues: CAWSVSMGYSYEQYF. Full variable domain (remainder filled in from reference TRBV30 and TRBJ2-7): SQTIHQWPATLVQPVGSPLSLECTVEGTSNPNLYWYRQAAGRGLQLLFYSVGIGQISSEVPQNLSASRPQDRQFILSSKKLLLSDSGFYLCAWSVSMGYSYEQYFGPGTRLTVT.

This chain links TRBV28 with TRBJ1-2, with 9 bases that match TRBD1. The CDR3 runs 17 residues. Unmatched junction bases numbered 14, after V lost 2 bases and J lost 7 bases. CDR1 MDHEN and CDR2 SYDVKM come from the germline V gene. The CDR3 region is CASSLRTGTGSNPGYTF. The CDR3 DNA reads as TGTGCCAGCAGTTTACGTACCGGGACAGGGAGCAACCCTGGCTACACCTTC.

V usage is TRBV6-5 and J usage is TRBJ1-5; weak D call: TRBD1 (6 bases). Germline assignment: CDR1 MNHEY and CDR2 SVGAGI. Trimming removed 5 bases at V and 3 bases at J, with 14 bases between. The CDR3 extends over 15 amino acids. CDR3 residues: CASSQGRDSNQPQHF. CDR3 in DNA: TGTGCCAGCAGTCAGGGGAGGGATTCCAATCAGCCCCAGCATTTT.

The chain employs TRBV11-2 and TRBJ1-2, with 9 bases aligning to TRBD1. The CDR3 contains 17 residues. The junction had 14 bases not matched to a gene; V was cut back by 4 bases and J by 5 bases. The germline CDR1 and CDR2 sequences are SGHAT and FQNNGV. The CDR3 spells CASSSGQGRLIVYGYTF. Here the CDR3 DNA reads TGTGCCAGCAGCTCCGGACAGGGGAGGTTAATTGTTTATGGCTACACCTTC.

The chain employs TRBV16 and TRBJ1-2; D is undetermined. Germline CDR1 is KGHSY and CDR2 is FQNENV. V lost 0 bases and J 8 bases, leaving 13 bases between the germline ends. The CDR3 totals 14 residues. In nucleotides, the CDR3 is TGTGCCAGCAGCCAATCCCCGTCTCAAAAGGGCTACACCTTC. Protein product: CASSQSPSQKGYTF.

This sequence joins TRBV13 and TRBJ1-6; perhaps TRBD1 as D (5 bases). Trimming pared 5 bases from V and 0 bases from J, leaving 14 bases between. Germline V gene data show CDR1 as PRHDT and CDR2 as FYEKMQ (reference sequence). This CDR3 region has 17 residues. The CDR3 region has the DNA TGTGCCAGCAGCCCACGGGGGACGAGCTCCTATAATTCACCCCTCCACTTT. Its translation: CASSPRGTSSYNSPLHF.

The chain has TRBV5-1 and TRBJ2-2; 8 nucleotides agree with TRBD1. V was pared by 3 bases and J by 8 bases, with 21 bases of the junction left unmatched. Germline-derived CDR1 and CDR2 are SGHRS and YFSETQ. The CDR3 runs to 19 residues. The CDR3 loop reads CASSWNSMTGEGLSGELFF. The CDR3 DNA follows: TGCGCCAGCAGCTGGAATTCAATGACAGGGGAAGGTCTTTCGGGGGAGCTGTTTTTT.

This chain links TRBV6-5 with TRBJ2-4, with D possibly being TRBD2 (6 bases). The ends were cut back, 6 bases at V and 0 bases at J, with 12 bases in the middle. Germline V lookup: CDR1 MNHEY, CDR2 SVGAGI. CDR3 length equals 15 residues. This CDR3 is CASRPSGLAKNIQYF. CDR3 bases: TGTGCCAGCAGACCCAGCGGGCTAGCCAAAAACATTCAGTACTTC.

The chain carries TRBV11-2 and TRBJ1-5; D is ambiguous. V was trimmed by 0 bases and J by 6 bases, leaving 6 bases between them. The V gene's germline CDR1 is SGHAT and CDR2 FQNNGV. The CDR3 loop spans 13 amino acids. The CDR3 sequence is CASSLEGGQPQHF. CDR3 bases: TGTGCCAGCAGCTTAGAGGGAGGTCAGCCCCAGCATTTT.

The chain employs TRBV6-1 and TRBJ2-2; 9 nucleotides match TRBD1. CDR1 and CDR2 (germline): MNHNS, SASEGT. Unmatched junction bases numbered 3, after V lost 5 bases and J lost 5 bases. The CDR3 covers 14 residues. CDR3 in DNA: TGTGCCAGCAGTAGGGGACAGGGAACCGGGGAGCTGTTTTTT. Translating it yields CASSRGQGTGELFF.

The genes are TRBV6-1 and TRBJ1-5; D is unclear. Germline-derived CDR1 and CDR2 are MNHNS and SASEGT. V was clipped by 0 bases and J by 6 bases, with 9 bases between them. The CDR3 is 14 amino acids. CDR3 sequence: CASSEARGSQPQHF. In nucleotides, the CDR3 is TGTGCCAGCAGTGAAGCGCGGGGAAGTCAGCCCCAGCATTTT.

The chain has TRBV2 and TRBJ2-7; maybe TRBD1 (6 bases). The CDR3 has 12 amino acids. Germline CDR1 SNHLY, CDR2 FYNNEI. V lost 7 bases and J lost 6, with 13 bases in between. Here the CDR3 reads CASIKQGIEQYF. In DNA form, the CDR3 reads TGTGCCAGCATAAAACAGGGTATCGAGCAGTACTTC.